This entry lists 9 T cell receptor beta chains sequenced from one sample in a study of patients and donors after allogeneic stem cell transplantation. TCRdb redid the calling of the RT-PCR reads with MiXCR, one entry per CDR3 protein. The sample has roughly 230,000 distinct CDR3 sequences, 13% to 15% seen once. The source material was blood, either unsorted or a sorted T cell fraction (not recorded which). Source of these receptors: a human donor who was either an allogeneic HSCT recipient or a stem cell or donor lymphocyte infusion donor (not recorded which). It is not recorded whose cells these are; they may come from a transplant donor.

The rearrangement joins TRBV7-9 to TRBJ2-1, with no clear D. Trimming left V 0 bases short and J 3 bases short, with 9 bases between. Germline V gene lookup returns CDR1 SEHNR and CDR2 FQNEAQ (reference sequence). The CDR3 runs to 15 residues. The CDR3 DNA is TGTGCCAGCAGCTTAGCAAGGGCCCTCTACAATGAGCAGTTCTTC. Protein product: CASSLARALYNEQFF.

Ten or more counts support this clonotype. The J gene is TRBJ2-3, the V gene TRBV7-3, with TRBD2 as a possible D gene (6 bases). V gave up 5 bases and J gave up 2 bases, with 8 bases separating them. CDR1 is SGHTA and CDR2 is FQGTGA in the germline V gene. The length of the CDR3 is 13 residues. Here the CDR3 DNA reads TGTGCCAGCAGCGTACTAGCCACAGATACGCAGTATTTT. Protein sequence: CASSVLATDTQYF.

In this sample, this clonotype turned up many times. The chain has TRBV25-1 and TRBJ1-4, with D perhaps matching TRBD1 (5 bases). V shed 6 bases and J shed 7 bases, with 15 bases lying between them. There are 14 residues in the CDR3. The germline CDR1 and CDR2 sequences are MGHDK and SYGVNS. CDR3 nucleotides: TGTGCCAGCAGAACCGACACAGGCCTTGAAAAACTGTTTTTT. Translation gives CASRTDTGLEKLFF. The full variable domain, its missing parts supplied by reference TRBV25-1 and TRBJ1-4, is EADIYQTPRYLVIGTGKKITLECSQTMGHDKMYWYQQDPGMELHLIHYSYGVNSTEKGDLSSESTVSRIRTEHFPLTLESARPSHTSQYLCASRTDTGLEKLFFGSGTQLSVL.

In its sample, this clonotype was seen a few times. This chain links TRBV20-1 with TRBJ2-5; D remains ambiguous. Between the trimmed V and J ends, which lost 6 bases and 5 bases, there was a span of 13 bases. Germline CDR1 DFQATT, CDR2 SNEGSKA (reference sequence). The CDR3 consists of 12 residues. This CDR3 is CSANTILETQYF. The CDR3 DNA is TGCAGTGCCAACACGATCTTGGAGACCCAGTACTTC.

This chain links TRBV30 with TRBJ2-3, with D maybe TRBD2 (5 bases). Between the trimmed V and J ends, which lost 2 bases and 3 bases, there was a span of 15 bases. This CDR3 has 15 amino acids. Germline V gene lookup returns CDR1 GTSNPN and CDR2 SVGIG (reference sequence). CDR3 amino acids: CAWSSASRVTDTQYF. Written as DNA, the CDR3 is TGTGCCTGGAGTTCGGCTAGCAGAGTTACAGATACGCAGTATTTT.

This chain joins TRBV19 and TRBJ2-7, with 10 bases identical to TRBD1. Germline V gene lookup returns CDR1 LNHDA and CDR2 SQIVND (reference sequence). CDR3 length: 15 residues. The trim removed 4 bases at V and 4 bases at J, leaving 7 bases unmatched. The DNA of the CDR3 is TGTGCCAGTAGTAACCCGGGACAGGGGTCATACGAGCAGTACTTC. As protein: CASSNPGQGSYEQYF.

The chain recombines TRBV20-1 with TRBJ1-2; no reliable D call. The germline CDR1 and CDR2 sequences are DFQATT and SNEGSKA (reference sequence). The V and J ends lost 3 bases and 3 bases respectively, with 8 bases between them. This CDR3 is 12 amino acids long. As DNA, the CDR3 is TGCAGTGCTAGTAATGGTTACTATGGCTACACCTTC. Its protein is CSASNGYYGYTF.

This clonotype was seen only a few times. The chain carries TRBV30 and TRBJ1-2, with a weak D call TRBD1 (6 bases). Germline assignment: CDR1 GTSNPN and CDR2 SVGIG (reference sequence). The CDR3 has 15 amino acids. V dropped 4 bases and J dropped 5 bases, with 20 bases sitting between them. Here the CDR3 reads CAWIPGGPLHYGYTF. Written as DNA, the CDR3 is TGTGCCTGGATTCCCGGGGGGCCTCTCCATTATGGCTACACCTTC.

CDR3 nucleotides: TGTGCCAGCCTTACCGGGACTAGCTTCTATGAGCAGTTCTTC. It yields the protein CASLTGTSFYEQFF. V and J are TRBV6-1 and TRBJ2-1; the match to TRBD2 covers 9 bases. V was pared by 8 bases and J by 8 bases, with 10 bases of the junction left unmatched. CDR1 is MNHNS, CDR2 SASEGT, per germline. CDR3 length equals 14 residues.